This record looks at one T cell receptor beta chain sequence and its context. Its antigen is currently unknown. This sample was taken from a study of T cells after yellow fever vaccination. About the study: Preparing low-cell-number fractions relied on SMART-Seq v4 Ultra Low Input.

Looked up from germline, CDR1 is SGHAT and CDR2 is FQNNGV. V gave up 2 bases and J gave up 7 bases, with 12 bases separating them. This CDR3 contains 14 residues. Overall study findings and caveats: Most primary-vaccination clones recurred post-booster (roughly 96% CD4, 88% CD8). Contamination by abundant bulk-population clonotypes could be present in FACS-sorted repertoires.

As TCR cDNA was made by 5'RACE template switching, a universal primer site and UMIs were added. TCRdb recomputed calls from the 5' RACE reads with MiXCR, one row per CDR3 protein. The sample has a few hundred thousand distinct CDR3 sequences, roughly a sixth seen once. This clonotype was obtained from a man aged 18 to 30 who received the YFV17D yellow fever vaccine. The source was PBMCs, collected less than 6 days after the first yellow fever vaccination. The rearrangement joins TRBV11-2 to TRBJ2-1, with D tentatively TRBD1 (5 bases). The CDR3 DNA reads TGTGCCAGCAGCTTAATAGGCAGGGCTAATGAGCAGTTCTTC. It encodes CASSLIGRANEQFF.